The TCR beta chain under discussion was sequenced for a study of blood T cell repertoires in COVID-19. The wider study: Samples came from the United States, Italy and Spain, spanning acute and convalescent COVID-19.

The protocol was immunoSEQ multiplex PCR, while the TCRdb copy is restricted to in-frame clones and leaves out a portion. This table has fewer than 25,000 clones, roughly nine tenths appearing once. Germline-derived CDR1 and CDR2 are SGHVS and FQNEAQ. This CDR3 region has 15 residues. V lost 2 bases and J lost 5; bases outside the gene matches: 8. Sequencing was performed on peripheral blood. The origin of this receptor is a human donor in a cohort sampled during active COVID-19. This sequence joins TRBV7-8 and TRBJ2-7; 8 nucleotides agree with TRBD1. The CDR3: CASSLFVRGLDEQYF. The CDR3, as DNA: TGTGCCAGCAGCTTATTTGTCAGGGGGCTTGACGAGCAGTACTTC.